The 24 T cell receptor beta chains below all came from one sample that was sequenced in a study of blood T cell repertoires in COVID-19. The data were produced by immunoSEQ multiplex PCR, yet TCRdb's version contains in-frame clones alone and is incomplete. The table shows 200,000 to 250,000 clones, with around 92% occurring only once. The sequenced material came from peripheral blood. Receptor source: a man younger than 45 with acute or convalescent COVID-19.

The chain uses TRBV5-1 and TRBJ2-2, with 8 bases aligning to TRBD2. With 2 bases clipped from V and 5 bases from J, the junction kept 5 bases outside the gene matches. CDR3 length: 15 amino acids. Germline CDR1 is SGHRS and CDR2 is YFSETQ. The chain's CDR3 is CASSFSGETTGELFF. The CDR3 DNA is TGCGCCAGCAGCTTTAGCGGGGAAACAACCGGGGAGCTGTTTTTT.

The chain uses TRBV6-5 and TRBJ1-2, with a possible D match to TRBD1 (6 bases). Trimming left V 7 bases short and J 14 bases short, with 23 bases between. Per germline, CDR1 MNHEY and CDR2 SVGAGI. The CDR3 totals 13 residues. CDR3 region: CASNLRGGSLWTF. Written as DNA, the CDR3 is TGTGCCAGCAACCTCAGGGGTGGGTCTCTGTGGACCTTC.

This chain connects TRBV29-1 to TRBJ1-1, with no clear D. In germline, CDR1 is SQVTM, CDR2 ANQGSEA. This CDR3 region has 13 residues. V was shortened by 8 bases and J by 6 bases, with 19 bases between the two germline ends. The CDR3 region is CSSQETRWSEAFF. CDR3 in DNA: TGCAGCTCACAAGAAACGAGGTGGTCTGAAGCTTTCTTT.

The chain is built from TRBV4-1 and TRBJ1-5; perhaps TRBD1 as D (6 bases). From germline, CDR1 is MGHRA and CDR2 YSYEKL. V dropped 1 base and J dropped 2 bases, with 27 bases sitting between them. There are 21 residues in the CDR3. The CDR3 region is CASSQGAWSQGPSDGNQPQHF. CDR3 DNA sequence: TGCGCCAGCAGCCAAGGGGCCTGGTCGCAGGGGCCCTCGGACGGCAATCAGCCCCAGCATTTT.

The chain couples TRBV11-1 to TRBJ2-5; D remains ambiguous. The CDR3 extends over 15 amino acids. V was pared by 0 bases and J by 7 bases, with 15 bases between. Germline V gene sequence: CDR1 SGHAT, CDR2 FQDESV (reference sequence). Here the CDR3 reads CASSLARLTPGTQYF. In DNA, the CDR3 is TGTGCCAGCAGCTTAGCGAGACTTACCCCCGGGACCCAGTACTTC.

This rearrangement joins TRBV29-1 to TRBJ1-2; no clear D gene. The CDR3 spans 12 residues. The V and J ends lost 1 base and 4 bases respectively, with 7 bases between them. CDR1 and CDR2 (germline): SQVTM, ANQGSEA. In nucleotides, the CDR3 is TGCAGCGTTGAAGTCGGGGTCTATGGCTACACCTTC. This sequence encodes CSVEVGVYGYTF.

This sequence joins TRBV28 and TRBJ1-4, with 10 bases matching TRBD1. This CDR3 is 15 amino acids long. CDR1 MDHEN and CDR2 SYDVKM come from the germline V gene. The ends lost 7 bases at V and 10 bases at J; junction bases unmatched: 12. The CDR3 DNA reads as TGTGCCAGCACACATACCGGGACAGGGGTTGGAAAACTGTTTTTT. Its translation is CASTHTGTGVGKLFF.

The gene calls are TRBV5-1 and TRBJ2-1; 10 bases map to TRBD2. V shed 1 base and J 6 bases; nucleotides not matched to a gene: 4. Germline V gene sequence: CDR1 SGHRS, CDR2 YFSETQ. The CDR3 runs 15 residues. The DNA of the CDR3 is TGCGCCAGCAGCTTGATAGCGGGGGGCACCAATGAGCAGTTCTTC. Translated, it gives CASSLIAGGTNEQFF.

The V call is TRBV11-3, the J call TRBJ1-5; weak D call: TRBD1 (5 bases). Trimming took 0 bases from V and 3 from J, leaving 9 bases between them. Germline CDR1 is SGHNT and CDR2 is YENEEA. CDR3 length: 15 amino acids. The CDR3 DNA follows: TGTGCCAGCAGCTTAGAGGGCAGGGACAATCAGCCCCAGCATTTT. This gives the protein CASSLEGRDNQPQHF.

This sequence joins TRBV7-6 and TRBJ2-2, with unresolved D. This CDR3 is built from 15 residues. The V end was cut by 1 base, the J end by 4 bases, with 10 bases between. Germline-derived CDR1 and CDR2 are SGHVS and FNYEAQ. The DNA for the CDR3 is TGTGCCAGCAGCTTAGAGAGGCGTCCCACCGGGGAGCTGTTTTTT. It yields the protein CASSLERRPTGELFF.

The chain recombines TRBV5-4 with TRBJ2-6; D remains ambiguous. The germline V gene has CDR1 SGHNT and CDR2 YYREEE (reference sequence). The V end lost 0 bases, the J end lost 7 bases, and 8 bases lay between the germline ends. This CDR3 contains 14 residues. CDR3 region: CASSLEAGANVLTF. CDR3 nucleotide sequence: TGTGCCAGCAGCTTGGAGGCAGGAGCCAACGTCCTGACTTTC.

V gene TRBV15 combines with J gene TRBJ1-1; D is undetermined. The V and J ends lost 0 bases and 5 bases respectively, with 4 bases between them. This CDR3 has 12 residues. Germline V lookup: CDR1 LNHNV, CDR2 YYDKDF (reference sequence). The CDR3 loop reads CATSRDTTEAFF. The CDR3 region has the DNA TGTGCCACCAGCAGAGATACAACTGAAGCTTTCTTT.

The rearrangement links TRBV7-3 to TRBJ2-1, with 11 bases aligning to TRBD2. V shed 4 bases and J 5 bases; nucleotides not matched to a gene: 4. CDR1 and CDR2 (germline): SGHTA, FQGTGA. CDR3 length: 15 residues. The CDR3 DNA sequence: TGTGCCAGCAGCTCTCGACTAGCGGGGAACAATGAGCAGTTCTTC. Encoded protein: CASSSRLAGNNEQFF.

The V and J genes are TRBV10-3 and TRBJ2-2; tentative D call: TRBD1 (5 bases). This CDR3 is 14 amino acids long. Germline V gene sequence: CDR1 ENHRY, CDR2 SYGVKD. V lost 7 bases, J lost 3 bases, and 12 bases lay in between. CDR3 coding DNA: TGTGCCATCAACTCCCAGGGTTACACCGGGGAGCTGTTTTTT. It translates to CAINSQGYTGELFF.

V gene TRBV14 combines with J gene TRBJ2-1, with TRBD2 identical over 13 bases. In germline, CDR1 is SGHDN, CDR2 FVKESK. Germline trimming cut 2 bases from V and 7 bases from J; bases unmatched to any gene: 2. The CDR3 sequence is 15 residues long. CDR3 DNA: TGTGCCAGCAGCCAACCGGGACTAGCGGGAAATGAGCAGTTCTTC. Residues: CASSQPGLAGNEQFF.

V gene TRBV7-9 combines with J gene TRBJ1-2; 7 bases are a match to TRBD1. CDR1 is SEHNR, CDR2 FQNEAQ, per germline (reference sequence). The CDR3 contains 13 residues. V lost 2 bases, J lost 7 bases, and 4 bases stayed unmatched. For the CDR3, the DNA is TGTGCCAGCAGCTTATTCGACAGGGTTGGCTACACCTTC. Translation gives CASSLFDRVGYTF.

The genes are TRBV28 and TRBJ1-6, with D tentatively TRBD1 (6 bases). CDR3 length equals 15 residues. Per the germline V gene, CDR1 is MDHEN and CDR2 is SYDVKM. The V end lost 5 bases, the J end lost 2 bases, and 10 bases lay between the germline ends. Here the CDR3 reads CASSQQGTYNSPLHF. DNA of the CDR3: TGTGCCAGCAGTCAACAGGGCACCTATAATTCACCCCTCCACTTT. Full variable domain (rest looked up from reference TRBV28 and TRBJ1-6): DVKVTQSSRYLVKRTGEKVFLECVQDMDHENMFWYRQDPGLGLRLIYFSYDVKMKEKGDIPEGYSVSREKKERFSLILESASTNQTSMYLCASSQQGTYNSPLHFGNGTRLTVT.

J is TRBJ1-2 and V is TRBV11-2, with 8 nucleotides matching TRBD1. Trimming at V came to 3 bases and at J to 7 bases, leaving 4 bases not matched to a gene. Germline V gene data show CDR1 as SGHAT and CDR2 as FQNNGV. The CDR3 covers 13 residues. CDR3 in amino acids: CASSFQGAGGYTF. In DNA, the CDR3 is TGTGCCAGCAGCTTTCAGGGGGCGGGTGGCTACACCTTC.

The chain has TRBV28 and TRBJ2-3; the D is unclear. Trimming shortened V by 5 bases and J by 6 bases, and 15 bases separated the two germline ends. The CDR3 runs to 14 residues. Germline CDR1 MDHEN, CDR2 SYDVKM. The CDR3 protein is CASSSTTPRDTQYF. CDR3 bases: TGTGCCAGCAGTAGCACTACCCCCCGCGATACGCAGTATTTT.

For this clone: Other DNA sequences in the same sample also yield this CDR3. The genes are TRBV6-5 and TRBJ1-1; 7 nucleotides agree with TRBD1. V lost 6 bases, J lost 1 base, and 2 bases stayed unmatched. The CDR3 is 13 residues long. Germline CDR1 reads MNHEY; CDR2 reads SVGAGI. CDR3 protein: CASSRQGNTEAFF. The DNA of the CDR3 is TGTGCCAGCAGCAGACAGGGGAACACTGAAGCTTTCTTT.

V usage is TRBV19 and J usage is TRBJ2-3, with 14 bases that match TRBD2. This CDR3 region has 16 residues. CDR1 LNHDA and CDR2 SQIVND come from the germline V gene (reference sequence). J gave up 6 bases and V 4 bases, and 6 bases lay outside the gene matches. The CDR3 loop reads CASSKTSGGAGDTQYF. The CDR3 region has the DNA TGTGCCAGTAGTAAGACTAGCGGGGGGGCAGGGGATACGCAGTATTTT. Variable domain in full (rest from reference TRBV19 and TRBJ2-3): DGGITQSPKYLFRKEGQNVTLSCEQNLNHDAMYWYRQDPGQGLRLIYYSQIVNDFQKGDIAEGYSVSREKKESFPLTVTSAQKNPTAFYLCASSKTSGGAGDTQYFGPGTRLTVL.

The gene calls are TRBV5-6 and TRBJ2-5; 7 bases map to TRBD1. The CDR3 runs 14 residues. The germline CDR1 and CDR2 sequences are SGHDT and YYEEEE. Unmatched junction bases numbered 4, after V lost 0 bases and J lost 5 bases. CDR3 nucleotides: TGTGCCAGCAGCTTGGCGGGACAGTCGGAGACCCAGTACTTC. This encodes CASSLAGQSETQYF.

CDR3 sequence reads: CASSDGTSLDTQYF. The CDR3 nucleotides read TGCGCCAGCAGTGACGGGACTAGCTTGGATACGCAGTATTTT. The V call is TRBV10-1, the J call TRBJ2-3; 9 bases agree with TRBD2. Per the germline V gene, CDR1 is WNHNN and CDR2 is SYGVQD (reference sequence). The CDR3 loop spans 14 amino acids. V lost 3 bases and J lost 6; bases outside the gene matches: 4.

This rearrangement joins TRBV7-3 to TRBJ1-1, with a weak D call TRBD1 (5 bases). Germline-derived CDR1 and CDR2 are SGHTA and FQGTGA. The CDR3 is 12 residues long. Trimming stripped 2 bases from V and 5 bases from J, with 6 bases between. The CDR3 spells CASSLPGTEAFF. For the CDR3, the DNA is TGTGCCAGCAGCTTACCAGGGACTGAAGCTTTCTTT.